At least ten counts were recorded for the clone carrying this T cell receptor beta chain. What it binds is unknown. Preparing the TCRbeta library involved the use of unique molecular identifiers. TCRdb ran MiXCR on the PCR reads and lists one entry per CDR3 protein. The sample holds almost 250,000 distinct CDR3 sequences, more than 20% seen once. CDR1 is DFQATT, CDR2 SNEGSKA, per germline (reference sequence). This CDR3 has 15 amino acids. V shed 5 bases and J 7 bases; nucleotides not matched to a gene: 11. This record belongs to a study of T-cell reconstitution after alpha-beta-depleted transplantation in children. Broader study findings: Several hundred graft clones that had expanded were reportedly the source of alpha-beta T cells about two months after transplant. Most T-cell counts and diversity one year after the transplant came from T cells that were newly produced. Surviving recipient T cells and thymic progenitors underlay high day-60 TCRbeta diversity in some patients.

This clonotype originated in a girl aged 2 to 9 with Fanconi anemia, due to receive a stem cell transplant. The chain couples TRBV20-1 to TRBJ2-1; 10 bases fit TRBD2. This material consisted of PBMCs, taken before TCRalphabeta/CD19-depleted stem cell transplant. CDR3: CSASLGLARGNEQFF. The CDR3 region has the DNA TGCAGTGCTTCTCTGGGACTAGCGAGGGGTAATGAGCAGTTCTTC.